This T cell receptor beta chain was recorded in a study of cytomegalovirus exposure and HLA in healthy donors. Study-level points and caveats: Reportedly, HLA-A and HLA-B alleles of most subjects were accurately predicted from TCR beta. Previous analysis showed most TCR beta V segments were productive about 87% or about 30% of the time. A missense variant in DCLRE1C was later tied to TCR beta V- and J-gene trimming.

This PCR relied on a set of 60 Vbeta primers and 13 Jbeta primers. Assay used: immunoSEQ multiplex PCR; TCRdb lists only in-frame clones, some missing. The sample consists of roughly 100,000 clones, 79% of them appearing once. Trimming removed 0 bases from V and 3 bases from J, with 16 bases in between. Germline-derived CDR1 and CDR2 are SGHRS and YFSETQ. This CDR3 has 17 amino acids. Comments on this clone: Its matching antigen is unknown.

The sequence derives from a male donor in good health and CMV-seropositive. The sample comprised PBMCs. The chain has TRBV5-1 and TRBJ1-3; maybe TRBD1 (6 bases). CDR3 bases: TGCGCCAGCAGCTTGGAAGCGCAGGGGATCCGTGGAAACACCATATATTTT. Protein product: CASSLEAQGIRGNTIYF.